The clone carrying this T cell receptor (beta chain) turned up a few times. The data stem from a study of technical replicates of blood from several donors. TCRdb's table, derived via immunoSEQ multiplex PCR, lists solely in-frame clones and lacks some. The data contain approximately 79,000 clones, roughly nine tenths of them singletons. Sequenced sample: T cells isolated from PBMCs. This receptor was identified in a human donor in good health.

In DNA form, the CDR3 reads TGTGCCAGCAGTTTTGAGGGCTTCGCTTTCTTT. Translation: CASSFEGFAFF. The chain recombines TRBV28 with TRBJ1-1; D is undetermined. The germline gives CDR1 MDHEN, CDR2 SYDVKM. V lost 3 bases to trimming and J lost 11 bases, with 10 bases between them. There are 11 residues in the CDR3.